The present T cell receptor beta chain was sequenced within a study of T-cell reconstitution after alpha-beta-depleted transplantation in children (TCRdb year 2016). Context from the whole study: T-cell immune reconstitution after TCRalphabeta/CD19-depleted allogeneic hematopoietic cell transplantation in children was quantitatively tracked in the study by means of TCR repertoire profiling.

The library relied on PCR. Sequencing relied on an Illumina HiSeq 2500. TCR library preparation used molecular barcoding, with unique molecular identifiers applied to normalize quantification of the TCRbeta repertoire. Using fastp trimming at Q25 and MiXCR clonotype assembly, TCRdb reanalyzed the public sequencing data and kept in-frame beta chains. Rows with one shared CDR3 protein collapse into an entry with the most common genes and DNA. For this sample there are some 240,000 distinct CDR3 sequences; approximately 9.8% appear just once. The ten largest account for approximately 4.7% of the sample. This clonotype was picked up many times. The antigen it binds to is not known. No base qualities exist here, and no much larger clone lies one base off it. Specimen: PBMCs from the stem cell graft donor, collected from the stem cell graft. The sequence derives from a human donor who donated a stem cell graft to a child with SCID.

The CDR3 corresponds to CASSERSSYNEQFF. Here is the DNA: TGTGCCAGCAGTGAAAGAAGCTCCTACAATGAGCAGTTCTTC. Recombination connected TRBV2 to TRBJ2-1; no D gene is confidently identified. The CDR3 covers 14 residues, taking in both the cysteine and the phenylalanine. Only CDR3 DNA remains: 42 bases, in frame from the first base. V is pared back by 2 bases and J by 0 bases, with 5 bases lying between the germline termini. The CDR1 and CDR2 encoded by the germline V gene are SNHLY and FYNNEI. Outside the CDR3, residues come from the reference TRBV2 and TRBJ2-1 proteins, so the full variable domain is: EPEVTQTPSHQVTQMGQEVILRCVPISNHLYFYWYRQILGQKVEFLVSFYNNEISEKSEIFDDQFSVERPDGSNFTLKIRSTKLEDSAMYFCASSERSSYNEQFFGPGTRLTVL.